This T cell receptor beta chain was found in a study of blood T cell repertoires in COVID-19. Study-wide context: The cDNA or gDNA used as material had been derived from T cells, B-cell-depleted T cells, or PBMCs.

Individuals drawn from 20 to 30 US areas were about 18 to 95 years old. Researchers sorted participants into cohorts using their self-reported clinical history. Recovery among Cohort 3 donors was established by two negative PCRs, clearance, or symptom resolution. Germline V gene sequence: CDR1 SEHNR, CDR2 FQNEAQ (reference sequence). The V and J ends lost 8 bases and 0 bases respectively, with 8 bases between them. The CDR3 is 13 residues long. Using immunoSEQ multiplex PCR, the repertoire was profiled, and TCRdb retains in-frame clones only, with some absent. Here the sample spans 200,000 or so clones, around 80% being singletons. This clone was found a few times.

The J gene is TRBJ1-3, the V gene TRBV7-9; D is unclear. The sequenced material came from PBMCs or T cells enriched from blood (not recorded which). This receptor was identified in a man aged 60-69 years who had recovered from COVID-19. The CDR3 loop reads CASQINSGNTIYF. CDR3 sequence (DNA): TGTGCCAGCCAGATCAACTCTGGAAACACCATATATTTT.